These 14 T cell receptor beta chains were all obtained from the same sample, sequenced in a study of T cell repertoires in cytomegalovirus infection. In TCRdb, the reads were re-called with MiXCR into one record per CDR3 protein. The sample yields a few hundred thousand distinct CDR3 sequences, 15% to 20% seen once. What was sequenced was PBMCs. The source is a human donor in good health (CMV status not recorded). Some clones in this sample may be carry-over from other donors' samples.

V gene TRBV20-1 combines with J gene TRBJ2-1, with 12 bases aligning to TRBD2. The length of the CDR3 is 15 residues. The germline gives CDR1 DFQATT, CDR2 SNEGSKA (reference sequence). With 6 bases clipped from V and 4 bases from J, the junction kept 7 bases outside the gene matches. CDR3 sequence reads: CSAPLLAGGYNEQFF. Written as DNA, the CDR3 is TGCAGTGCGCCTTTACTAGCGGGGGGTTACAATGAGCAGTTCTTC.

The chain employs TRBV2 and TRBJ2-3; D might be TRBD2 (5 bases). The CDR3 has 11 amino acids. Trimming stripped 1 base from V and 9 bases from J, with 5 bases between. Germline V gene data show CDR1 as SNHLY and CDR2 as FYNNEI. CDR3 in amino acids: CASSEERTQYF. The CDR3 DNA follows: TGTGCCAGCAGTGAAGAGCGGACGCAGTATTTT.

This clonotype was counted at least ten times. The chain couples TRBV24-1 to TRBJ2-3; 7 bases fit TRBD1. J lost 6 bases, V lost 3 bases, and 14 bases had no gene match. The CDR3 length is 17 residues. From germline, CDR1 is KGHDR and CDR2 SFDVKD. CDR3 sequence reads: CATSDGGQFKFLDTQYF. The CDR3 nucleotides read TGTGCCACCAGTGATGGGGGACAGTTCAAATTTTTGGATACGCAGTATTTT.

The chain combines TRBV28 with TRBJ1-5; D is undetermined. CDR3 size: 16 residues. Trimming took off 2 bases at V and 1 base at J, with 12 bases between the two ends. Germline CDR1 reads MDHEN; CDR2 reads SYDVKM. CDR3 coding DNA: TGTGCCAGCAGTTTACCCTGGACGGGCAGCAATCAGCCCCAGCATTTT. Translation: CASSLPWTGSNQPQHF.

In its sample, this clonotype was seen a few times. The V and J genes are TRBV20-1 and TRBJ1-1, with 9 bases identical to TRBD1. Germline CDR1 is DFQATT and CDR2 is SNEGSKA (reference sequence). This CDR3 has 14 amino acids. The V and J ends lost 6 bases and 1 base, in that order; junction bases with no gene match: 6. DNA for the CDR3: TGCAGTGCGAAGGACAGGGGCCAGAACACTGAAGCTTTCTTT. This translates into CSAKDRGQNTEAFF.

This sequence joins TRBV7-2 and TRBJ2-1; unclear D gene. V dropped 2 bases and J dropped 4 bases, with 9 bases sitting between them. There are 14 residues in the CDR3. Germline CDR1 and CDR2: SGHTA and FQGNSA. Here the CDR3 reads CASSLQPQYNEQFF. The DNA for the CDR3 is TGTGCCAGCAGCTTACAGCCCCAATACAATGAGCAGTTCTTC.

In this sample, this clonotype turned up once. The J gene is TRBJ2-2, the V gene TRBV29-1; D remains unclear. V was clipped by 3 bases and J by 2 bases, with 10 bases between them. In germline, CDR1 is SQVTM, CDR2 ANQGSEA. This CDR3 is 14 amino acids long. The CDR3 protein is CSVEHRANTGELFF. CDR3 nucleotide sequence: TGCAGCGTTGAGCACAGAGCAAACACCGGGGAGCTGTTTTTT.

This chain joins TRBV27 and TRBJ2-3, with 13 bases identical to TRBD2. V lost 6 bases and J lost 2; bases outside the gene matches: 8. The CDR3 is 17 residues long. In germline, CDR1 is MNHEY, CDR2 SMNVEV (reference sequence). This CDR3 reads CASSNSLAGGPTDTQYF. The CDR3 DNA reads as TGTGCCAGCAGCAACTCACTAGCGGGGGGGCCCACAGATACGCAGTATTTT.

V is TRBV20-1 and J is TRBJ1-4, with no clear D. CDR3 length: 14 amino acids. Looked up from germline, CDR1 is DFQATT and CDR2 is SNEGSKA (reference sequence). V dropped 0 bases and J dropped 10 bases, with 15 bases sitting between them. CDR3 DNA: TGCAGTGCTAGAGAAACGGCCCAGATAGGAAAACTGTTTTTT. Amino acid sequence: CSARETAQIGKLFF.

This clonotype was counted a few times. CDR3 DNA: TGTGCCATCACTAGCGGGGGGGCCTACAATGAGCAGTTCTTC. It encodes CAITSGGAYNEQFF. The rearrangement joins TRBV10-3 to TRBJ2-1; 12 bases line up with TRBD2. Germline values: CDR1 ENHRY, CDR2 SYGVKD. CDR3 length: 14 amino acids. Trimming at V came to 7 bases and at J to 2 bases, leaving 0 bases not matched to a gene.

This chain uses TRBV2 with TRBJ1-2; D is perhaps TRBD1 (5 bases). Germline V lookup: CDR1 SNHLY, CDR2 FYNNEI. Between the trimmed V and J ends, which lost 8 bases and 8 bases, there was a span of 21 bases. This CDR3 region has 14 residues. The chain's CDR3 is CASSDRDAHRGYTF. CDR3 DNA: TGTGCCAGCTCAGACCGGGACGCTCATAGAGGCTACACCTTC.

This clonotype was found many times. The chain has TRBV7-9 and TRBJ1-2; unclear D gene. From germline, CDR1 is SEHNR and CDR2 FQNEAQ (reference sequence). This CDR3 spans 13 amino acids. Trimming shortened V by 8 bases and J by 0 bases, and 10 bases separated the two germline ends. The CDR3 loop is CASSPLPNYGYTF. The CDR3 coding sequence is TGTGCCAGCTCCCCACTTCCTAACTATGGCTACACCTTC.

At least ten counts were recorded for this clonotype. This chain joins TRBV7-2 and TRBJ2-3; 11 bases align to TRBD2. Germline lookup yields CDR1 SGHTA and CDR2 FQGNSA. The CDR3 loop spans 17 amino acids. V gave up 3 bases and J gave up 2 bases; unmatched junction bases: 7. CDR3 sequence reads: CASSFVGTSGYTDTQYF. In DNA form, the CDR3 reads TGTGCCAGCAGCTTCGTCGGGACTAGCGGTTACACAGATACGCAGTATTTT.

The chain combines TRBV6-2 or TRBV6-3 with TRBJ2-5; D unresolved. CDR1 is MNHEY and CDR2 is SVGEGT in the germline V gene. This CDR3 has 15 residues. The V gene lost 2 bases and the J gene lost 2 bases, with 12 bases spanning the gap. CDR3 sequence reads: CASSYGLIQQETQYF. For the CDR3, the DNA is TGTGCCAGCAGTTACGGCCTCATACAACAAGAGACCCAGTACTTC.